The present entry profiles one TCR beta chain with its context. The antigen remains unidentified. The germline gene is not matched at one end of the junction; a read error may be the cause. The identical CDR3 is also encoded by other nucleotide sequences in the sample. This PCR relied on a set of 60 Vbeta primers and 13 Jbeta primers. Original data processing: In a later analysis, around 12 million of some 80 million unique beta chains occurred in at least two donors. Sequencing was performed with immunoSEQ multiplex PCR; in TCRdb, only in-frame clones are kept and a portion is missing. The V and J calls and clone size were taken over from that table, and D and trimming were inferred from the DNA. This sample carries a few hundred thousand clones, about 80% of them seen once, and the ten largest clones take 2.7%. These data belong to a study of cytomegalovirus exposure and HLA in healthy donors. Broader study findings: There were a few CMV-associated chains whose specificity for CMV antigens was confirmed in vitro. An assumption of roughly uniform sequencing depth across donors underlay the presence/absence analyses.

The germline gives CDR1 SGHRS, CDR2 YFSETQ. This CDR3 spans 15 amino acids. This clonotype was obtained from a woman in her sixties in good health and CMV-seropositive. The chain is built from TRBV5-1 and TRBJ2-1; D is uncertain. Sequencing used PBMCs. The chain's CDR3 is CASSFQPSSYNEQFF. In nucleotides, the CDR3 is TGCGCCAGTAGCTTCCAGCCTAGCTCCTACAATGAGCAGTTCTTC.